The clone carrying this T cell receptor (beta chain) has more than one count but fewer than ten. As yet, its antigen is unknown. By 5'RACE template switching, TCR cDNA was produced, with a universal primer site and UMIs added in the process. TCRdb itself ran the 5' RACE reads through MiXCR, one entry per CDR3 protein. The data contain under 550,000 distinct CDR3 sequences, 20% to 25% of them singletons. This sample was taken from a study of T cells after yellow fever vaccination. About the research overall: Fractions low in cell number were prepared with SMART-Seq v4 Ultra Low Input. Study-level findings and limits: The booster saw the reappearance of most primary-vaccination clones (about 95% CD4, roughly 90% CD8).

Germline CDR1 reads SGHVS; CDR2 reads FQNEAQ. The J segment lost 2 bases and the V segment lost 6 bases, leaving 8 bases of the junction unmatched. The CDR3 loop spans 16 amino acids. The sequences come from PBMCs, collected approximately 22 days after the first yellow fever vaccination. The chain is built from TRBV7-8 and TRBJ2-1; TRBD2 matches at 9 bases. The receptor was derived from a young man who received the YFV17D yellow fever vaccine. CDR3 DNA sequence: TGTGCCAGCAGGGAGCGGGGGGCAGGCACCTACAATGAGCAGTTCTTC. The encoded protein is CASRERGAGTYNEQFF.